Here is one T cell receptor beta chain with its context. Its antigen remains unknown. These data are taken from a study of Ad26.COV2.S vaccination and SARS-CoV-2 variants. Study as a whole: The donor participated in the COV1001 trial, in its Ad26.COV2.S arm. Intramuscular Ad26.COV2.S doses were given once or twice, 56 days apart.

Clones were read by immunoSEQ multiplex PCR, and TCRdb kept only the in-frame ones, dropping some. The table shows roughly 300,000 clones, with roughly 89% occurring only once. Study-level results: Breadth of non-spike TCRs did not differ between vaccinees and placebo recipients.

Germline V gene sequence: CDR1 PRHDT, CDR2 FYEKMQ (reference sequence). Unmatched junction bases numbered 8, after V lost 5 bases and J lost 3 bases. This CDR3 is built from 15 residues. Treatment indicated: roughly 20 received Ad26.COV2.S at low or high dose, single or two shots; a few received placebo; per-sample allocation not given. Material that was analyzed had been drawn on day 63 after the first vaccine or placebo injection. Within Boston, the person who donated was an adult of 18-55 years. The clonotype comes from a person aged 18-60 years who received the Ad26.COV2.S COVID-19 vaccine or a placebo. This chain joins TRBV13 and TRBJ2-7; TRBD2 aligns across 9 bases. This specimen consisted of peripheral blood, obtained in a trial of Ad26.COV2.S vaccine versus placebo. The CDR3 loop reads CASSDYSGRHYEQYF. The DNA for the CDR3 is TGTGCCAGCAGCGACTATAGCGGGAGACACTACGAGCAGTACTTC.